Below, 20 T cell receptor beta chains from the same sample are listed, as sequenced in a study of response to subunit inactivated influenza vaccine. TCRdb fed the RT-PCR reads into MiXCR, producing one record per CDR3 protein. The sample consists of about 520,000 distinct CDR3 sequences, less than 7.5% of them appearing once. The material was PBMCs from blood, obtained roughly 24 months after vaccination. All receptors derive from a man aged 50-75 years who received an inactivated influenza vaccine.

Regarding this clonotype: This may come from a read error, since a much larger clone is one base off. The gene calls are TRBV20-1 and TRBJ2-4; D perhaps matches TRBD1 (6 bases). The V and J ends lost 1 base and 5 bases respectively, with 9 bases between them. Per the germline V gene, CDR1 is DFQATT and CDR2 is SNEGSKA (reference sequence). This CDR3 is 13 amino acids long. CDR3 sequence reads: CSARVAGENIQYF. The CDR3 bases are TGCAGTGCTAGAGTGGCAGGGGAAAACATTCAGTACTTC.

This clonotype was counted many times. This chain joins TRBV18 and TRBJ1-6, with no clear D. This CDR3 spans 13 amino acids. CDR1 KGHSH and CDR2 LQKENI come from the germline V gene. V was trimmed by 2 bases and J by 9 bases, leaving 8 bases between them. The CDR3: CASSPGPGSPLHF. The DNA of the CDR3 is TGTGCCAGCTCACCAGGCCCCGGTTCACCCCTCCACTTT.

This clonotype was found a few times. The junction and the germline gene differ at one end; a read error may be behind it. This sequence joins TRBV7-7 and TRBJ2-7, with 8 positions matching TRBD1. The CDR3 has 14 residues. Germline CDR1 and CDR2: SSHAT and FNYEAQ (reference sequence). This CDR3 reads CASSPTFTGGEQYF. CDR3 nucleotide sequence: TGTGCTAGCAGCCCGACCTTCACAGGGGGCGAGCAGTACTTC.

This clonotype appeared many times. The CDR3 reads CASSLAQGRNTIYF. In DNA form, the CDR3 reads TGTGCCAGCAGCTTAGCGCAGGGTCGTAACACCATATATTTT. The V and J genes are TRBV7-2 and TRBJ1-3, with D possibly matching TRBD1 (5 bases). Trimming removed 0 bases from V and 7 bases from J, with 10 bases in between. CDR1 is SGHTA, CDR2 FQGNSA, per germline. The CDR3 sequence is 14 residues long.

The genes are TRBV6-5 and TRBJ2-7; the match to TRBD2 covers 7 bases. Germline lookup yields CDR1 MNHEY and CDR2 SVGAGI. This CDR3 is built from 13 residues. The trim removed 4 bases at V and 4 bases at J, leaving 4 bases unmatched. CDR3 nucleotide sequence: TGTGCCAGCAGTTTCCCCGGGGGGTACGAGCAGTACTTC. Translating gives CASSFPGGYEQYF.

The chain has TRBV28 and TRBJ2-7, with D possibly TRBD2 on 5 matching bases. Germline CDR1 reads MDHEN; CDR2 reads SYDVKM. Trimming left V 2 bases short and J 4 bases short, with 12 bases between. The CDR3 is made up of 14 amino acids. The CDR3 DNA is TGTGCCAGCAGTTTAGACGCGCGGGCGTACGAGCAGTACTTC. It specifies CASSLDARAYEQYF.

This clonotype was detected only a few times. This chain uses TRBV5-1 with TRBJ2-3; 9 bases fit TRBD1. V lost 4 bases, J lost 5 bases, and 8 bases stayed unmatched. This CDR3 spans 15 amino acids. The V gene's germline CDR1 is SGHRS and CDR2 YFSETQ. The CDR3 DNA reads TGCGCCAGCAGCCTCGGACAGGGGCGTAGAGATACGCAGTATTTT. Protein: CASSLGQGRRDTQYF.

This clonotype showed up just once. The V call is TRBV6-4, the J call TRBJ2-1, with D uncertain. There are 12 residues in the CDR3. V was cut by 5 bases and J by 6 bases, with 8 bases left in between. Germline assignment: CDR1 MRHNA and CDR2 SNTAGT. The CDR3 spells CASSLPINEQFF. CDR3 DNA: TGTGCCAGCAGTTTACCGATCAATGAGCAGTTCTTC.

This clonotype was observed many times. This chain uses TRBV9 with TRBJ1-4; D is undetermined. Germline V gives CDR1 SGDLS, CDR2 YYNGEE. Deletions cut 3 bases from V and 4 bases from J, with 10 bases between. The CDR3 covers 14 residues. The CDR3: CASSALSLNEKLFF. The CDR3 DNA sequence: TGTGCCAGCAGCGCTCTCAGCCTTAATGAAAAACTGTTTTTT.

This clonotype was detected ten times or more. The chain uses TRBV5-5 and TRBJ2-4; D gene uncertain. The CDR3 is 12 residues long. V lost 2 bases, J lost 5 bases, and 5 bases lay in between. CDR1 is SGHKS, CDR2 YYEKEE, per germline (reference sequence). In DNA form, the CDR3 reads TGTGCCAGCAGCTTTTGGGAAAACATTCAGTACTTC. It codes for CASSFWENIQYF. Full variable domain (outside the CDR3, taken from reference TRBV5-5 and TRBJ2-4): DAGVTQSPTHLIKTRGQQVTLRCSPISGHKSVSWYQQVLGQGPQFIFQYYEKEERGRGNFPDRFSARQFPNYSSELNVNALLLGDSALYLCASSFWENIQYFGAGTRLSVL.

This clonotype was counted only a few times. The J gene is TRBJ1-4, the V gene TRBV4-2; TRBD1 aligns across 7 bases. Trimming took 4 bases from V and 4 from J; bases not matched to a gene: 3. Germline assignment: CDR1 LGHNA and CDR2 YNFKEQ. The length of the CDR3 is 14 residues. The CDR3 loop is CASSPGQHNEKLFF. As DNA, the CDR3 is TGTGCCAGCAGCCCGGGACAGCATAATGAAAAACTGTTTTTT.

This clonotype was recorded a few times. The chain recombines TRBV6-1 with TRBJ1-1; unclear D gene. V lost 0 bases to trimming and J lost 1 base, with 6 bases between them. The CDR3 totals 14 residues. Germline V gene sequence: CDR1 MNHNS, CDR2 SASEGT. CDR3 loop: CASSEAGWNTEAFF. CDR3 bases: TGTGCCAGCAGTGAAGCAGGCTGGAACACTGAAGCTTTCTTT.

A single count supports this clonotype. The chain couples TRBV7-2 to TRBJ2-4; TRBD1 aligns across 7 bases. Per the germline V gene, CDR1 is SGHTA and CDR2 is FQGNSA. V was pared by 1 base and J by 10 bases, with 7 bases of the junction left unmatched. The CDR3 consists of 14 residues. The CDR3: CASSLGQGSGIQYF. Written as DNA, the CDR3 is TGTGCCAGCAGCTTAGGACAGGGTAGTGGGATTCAGTACTTC.

As DNA, the CDR3 is TGTGCCAGCTCACAGAGACACGGGGATGATGGCTACACCTTC. Translation: CASSQRHGDDGYTF. The chain joins TRBV18 to TRBJ1-2; D gene unclear. Germline lookup yields CDR1 KGHSH and CDR2 LQKENI. With 4 bases removed from V and 6 bases from J, the gap between germline ends came to 15 bases. The CDR3 totals 14 residues.

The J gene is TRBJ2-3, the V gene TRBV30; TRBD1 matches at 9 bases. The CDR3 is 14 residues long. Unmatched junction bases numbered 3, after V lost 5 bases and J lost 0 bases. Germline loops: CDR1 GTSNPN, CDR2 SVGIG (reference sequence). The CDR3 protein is CAWVQGASTDTQYF. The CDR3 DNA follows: TGTGCCTGGGTACAGGGGGCTAGCACAGATACGCAGTATTTT.

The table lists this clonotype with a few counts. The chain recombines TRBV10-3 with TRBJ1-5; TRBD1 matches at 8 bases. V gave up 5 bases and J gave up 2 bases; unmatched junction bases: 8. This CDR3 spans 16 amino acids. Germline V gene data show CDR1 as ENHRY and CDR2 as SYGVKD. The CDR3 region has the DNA TGTGCCATCAGTTCCGGACAGGGTAGGGGCAATCAGCCCCAGCATTTT. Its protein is CAISSGQGRGNQPQHF.

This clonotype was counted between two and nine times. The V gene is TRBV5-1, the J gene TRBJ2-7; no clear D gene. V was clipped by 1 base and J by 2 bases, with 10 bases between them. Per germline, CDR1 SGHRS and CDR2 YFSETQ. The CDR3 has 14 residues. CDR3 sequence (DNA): TGCGCCAGCAGCTTGCTACACGCACCCTACGAGCAGTACTTC. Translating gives CASSLLHAPYEQYF.

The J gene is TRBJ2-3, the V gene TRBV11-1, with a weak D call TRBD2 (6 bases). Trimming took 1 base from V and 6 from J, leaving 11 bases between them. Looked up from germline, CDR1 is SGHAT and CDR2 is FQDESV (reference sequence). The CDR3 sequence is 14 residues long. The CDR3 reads CASSLVASGDTQYF. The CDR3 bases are TGTGCCAGCAGCTTAGTAGCCAGCGGGGATACGCAGTATTTT.

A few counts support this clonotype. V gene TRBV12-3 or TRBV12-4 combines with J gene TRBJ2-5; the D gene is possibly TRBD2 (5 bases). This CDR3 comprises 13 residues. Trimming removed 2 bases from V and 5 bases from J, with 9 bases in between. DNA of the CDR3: TGTGCCAGCAGTTTAACAGTAGCGGAGACCCAGTACTTC. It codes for CASSLTVAETQYF.

CDR3 nucleotides: TGTGCCAGCAGTTCGGACAGCTACAACACTGAAGCTTTCTTT. Translating gives CASSSDSYNTEAFF. V gene TRBV12-3 or TRBV12-4 combines with J gene TRBJ1-1, with D perhaps matching TRBD1 (6 bases). V was shortened by 4 bases and J by 2 bases, with 11 bases between the two germline ends. This CDR3 has 14 residues.